This T cell receptor (beta chain) derives from a study of blood T cell repertoires in COVID-19. Authors' methods: Amplification from reference gene primers served as the basis for estimated nucleated cell counts. Assay: immunoSEQ multiplex PCR; the TCRdb copy retains only in-frame clones and omits some. The V and J calls and the clone size are those of that table, but D and trimming were determined from the DNA. The data hold a few hundred thousand clones, with 85% observed a single time. Material for sequencing was peripheral blood. This sequence originates from a woman in her seventies with COVID-19, enrolled during active disease.

CDR3 bases: TGTGCCAGCAGTTTTGGCGGGGGGGCGGGGTCCTACGAGCAGTACTTC. It yields the protein CASSFGGGAGSYEQYF. J is TRBJ2-7 and V is TRBV27; 9 nucleotides match TRBD2. With 3 bases clipped from V and 1 base from J, the junction kept 7 bases outside the gene matches. Germline V gene data show CDR1 as MNHEY and CDR2 as SMNVEV (reference sequence). The CDR3 extends over 16 amino acids.